A selection of T cell receptor beta chains follows, all from one sample in a study of cytomegalovirus exposure and HLA in healthy donors. Sequencing used immunoSEQ multiplex PCR; TCRdb keeps in-frame clones, though not all of them. Of 110,000 to 150,000 clones listed, roughly 70% are singletons. The sample comprised PBMCs. All receptors derive from a man between 25 and 39 years old in good health and CMV-seronegative. The CDR3 runs from the conserved cysteine through the conserved F or W. D genes are given only for firm matches. Some rows mark clone size as missing; the rest say once, few, many or name a class of expanded clone.

abundance,d_gene,v_gene,j_gene,CDR3nt,CDR3aa
-,-,TRBV5-1,TRBJ2-2,TGCGCCAGCAGCCCAGGGGGGACAGATAACACCGGGGAGCTGTTTTTT,CASSPGGTDNTGELFF
-,TRBD1,TRBV28,TRBJ1-3,TGTGCCAGCAGGAGGGGGACAGCTGGAAACACCATATATTTT,CASRRGTAGNTIYF
-,TRBD1,TRBV27,TRBJ2-7,TGTGCCAGCAGTCCAGTGGGAGTGGGGACAGGGCCCTACGAGCAGTACTTC,CASSPVGVGTGPYEQYF
-,TRBD1,TRBV18,TRBJ1-4,TGTGCCAGCTCTCCCATCTCGGGACAGCCATCTAATGAAAAACTGTTTTTT,CASSPISGQPSNEKLFF
once,-,TRBV29-1,TRBJ2-3,TGCAGCGTTGAAATCCCACGGGGCACAGATACGCAGTATTTT,CSVEIPRGTDTQYF
-,-,TRBV19,TRBJ1-1,TGTGCCGCCAGCACAGGGTTCACTGAAGCTTTCTTT,CAASTGFTEAFF
-,-,TRBV11-1,TRBJ2-5,TGTGCCAGCAGCTTACCAACCGGGAGAGAGACCCAGTACTTC,CASSLPTGRETQYF
-,-,TRBV21-1,TRBJ2-7,TGTGCCAGCAGCTACTCGGGGGGTCGCAGCTACGAGCAGTACTTC,CASSYSGGRSYEQYF
-,TRBD1,TRBV5-1,TRBJ2-5,TGCGCCAGCAGCAAGGACAGGACCCAAGAGACCCAGTACTTC,CASSKDRTQETQYF
-,TRBD2,TRBV9,TRBJ2-5,TGTGCCAGCAGCCTCCCCCTAGCGGGAGTAGAGACCCAGTACTTC,CASSLPLAGVETQYF
-,-,TRBV6-5,TRBJ1-1,TGTGCCAGCAGTTACTCAATCCTTAACACTGAAGCTTTCTTT,CASSYSILNTEAFF
once,-,TRBV27,TRBJ2-4,TGTGCCACCCAGGGGCTAAGCAAAAACAGTCAGTACTTC,CATQGLSKNSQYF
few,TRBD1,TRBV27,TRBJ2-3,TGTGCCAGCAGTACGTACAGGGGTAAAGATACGCAGTATTTT,CASSTYRGKDTQYF
once,-,TRBV25-1,TRBJ2-5,TGTGCCAGCAGTGAGGAGGCGGAGACCCAGTACTTC,CASSEEAETQYF
-,-,TRBV18,TRBJ1-1,TGTGCCAGCTCACCACAGGGGGAATTGAACACTGAAGCTTTCTTT,CASSPQGELNTEAFF
-,TRBD1,TRBV6-6,TRBJ1-5,TGTGCCAGCACTGCTAGGGGGCCGAATCAGCCCCAGCATTTT,CASTARGPNQPQHF
-,TRBD1,TRBV7-9,TRBJ1-1,TGTGCCAGCAGCTTCGTGGACAGGGATGAAGCTTTCTTT,CASSFVDRDEAFF
-,-,TRBV28,TRBJ2-7,TGTGCCAGCAACAACCCCGGGGAGCAGTACTTC,CASNNPGEQYF
-,TRBD2,TRBV7-9,TRBJ2-7,TGTGCCAGCAGCTTAGTCGGGAGGGACTACGAGCAGTACTTC,CASSLVGRDYEQYF
-,TRBD2,TRBV6-1,TRBJ2-1,TGTGCCAGCAAGGACCCCGGGGGGGAGCAGTTCTTC,CASKDPGGEQFF
-,-,TRBV14,TRBJ1-2,TGTGCCAGCAGCCAAGATCCCGGGGGCTATGGCTACACCTTC,CASSQDPGGYGYTF
-,TRBD2,TRBV23-1,TRBJ2-7,TGCGCCAGCATTCACCCCCAGGGACTAGCGGGAAGATCCTACGAGCAGTACTTC,CASIHPQGLAGRSYEQYF
-,TRBD1,TRBV7-2,TRBJ1-2,TGTGCCAGCAGCTCCGGGACAGGGCGAGAAGGCTACACCTTC,CASSSGTGREGYTF
-,-,TRBV30,TRBJ1-6,TGTGCCTGGAGTGGGGGACACAATTCACCCCTCCACTTT,CAWSGGHNSPLHF
-,-,TRBV9,TRBJ2-1,TGTGCCAGCAGCGTAGGGGTGGGGGCGTACAATGAGCAGTTCTTC,CASSVGVGAYNEQFF
-,-,TRBV27,TRBJ1-6,TGTGCCAGCAGTTTCACCACCGCCAGTTCACCCCTCCACTTT,CASSFTTASSPLHF
-,TRBD1,TRBV27,TRBJ2-7,TGTGCCAGCAGTTTAACAACCCCAACAGGGGTTGAGCAGTACTTC,CASSLTTPTGVEQYF
-,-,TRBV6-5,TRBJ1-3,TGTGCCAGCAGTCGACAGGACTCTGGAAACACCATATATTTT,CASSRQDSGNTIYF